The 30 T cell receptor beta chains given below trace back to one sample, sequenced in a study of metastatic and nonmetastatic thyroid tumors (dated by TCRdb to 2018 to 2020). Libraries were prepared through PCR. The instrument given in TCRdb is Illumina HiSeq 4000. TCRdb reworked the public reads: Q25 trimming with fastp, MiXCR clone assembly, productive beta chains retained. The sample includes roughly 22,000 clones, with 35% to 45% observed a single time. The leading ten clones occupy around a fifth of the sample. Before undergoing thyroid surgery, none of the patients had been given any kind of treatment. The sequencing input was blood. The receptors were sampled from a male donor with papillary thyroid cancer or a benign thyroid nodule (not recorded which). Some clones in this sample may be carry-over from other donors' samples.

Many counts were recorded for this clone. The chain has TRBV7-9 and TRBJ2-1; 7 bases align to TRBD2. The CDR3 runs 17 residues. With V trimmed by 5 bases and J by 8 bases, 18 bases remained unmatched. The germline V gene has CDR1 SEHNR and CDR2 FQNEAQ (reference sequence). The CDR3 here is CASSTPGWGGSRDEQFF. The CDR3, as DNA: TGTGCCAGCAGCACCCCCGGTTGGGGCGGGAGTAGGGATGAGCAGTTCTTC. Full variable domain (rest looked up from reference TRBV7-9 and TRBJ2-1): DTGVSQNPRHKITKRGQNVTFRCDPISEHNRLYWYRQTLGQGPEFLTYFQNEAQLEKSRLLSDRFSAERPKGSFSTLEIQRTEQGDSAMYLCASSTPGWGGSRDEQFFGPGTRLTVL.

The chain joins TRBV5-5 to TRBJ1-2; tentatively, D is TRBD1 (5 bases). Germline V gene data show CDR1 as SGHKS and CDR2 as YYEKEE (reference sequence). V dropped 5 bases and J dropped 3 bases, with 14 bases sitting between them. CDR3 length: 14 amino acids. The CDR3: CASRPIGVYYGYTF. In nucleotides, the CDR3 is TGTGCCAGCAGACCAATAGGGGTTTACTATGGCTACACCTTC.

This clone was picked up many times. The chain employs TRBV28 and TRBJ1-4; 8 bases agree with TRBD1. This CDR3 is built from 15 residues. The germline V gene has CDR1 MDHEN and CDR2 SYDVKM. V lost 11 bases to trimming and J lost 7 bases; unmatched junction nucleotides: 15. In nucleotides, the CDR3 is TGTGCCGGGAGAAAGACAGGGGCAGGGGCTGAAAAACTGTTTTTT. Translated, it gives CAGRKTGAGAEKLFF.

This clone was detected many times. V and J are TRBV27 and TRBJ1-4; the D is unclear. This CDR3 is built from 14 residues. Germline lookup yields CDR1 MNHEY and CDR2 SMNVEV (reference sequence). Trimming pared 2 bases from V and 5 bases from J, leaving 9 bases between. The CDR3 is CASSLSWANEKLFF. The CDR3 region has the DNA TGTGCCAGCAGTTTAAGTTGGGCCAATGAAAAACTGTTTTTT.

The CDR3 nucleotides read TGCAGTGCTAGAGACCAACTAGCGGGGGTTTCCGAGCAGTACTTC. Protein: CSARDQLAGVSEQYF. The chain carries TRBV20-1 and TRBJ2-7; 11 bases map to TRBD2. Losses at the gene ends were 0 bases for V and 6 bases for J; bases not matched to a gene: 7. The CDR3 has 15 amino acids. The germline V gene has CDR1 DFQATT and CDR2 SNEGSKA (reference sequence).

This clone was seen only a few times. The CDR3 coding sequence is TGTGCCAGCAGTTACTCGATTTTTGCGGACTATGGCTACACCTTC. It codes for CASSYSIFADYGYTF. The V call is TRBV6-5, the J call TRBJ1-2; no reliable D call. V shed 0 bases and J shed 3 bases, with 11 bases lying between them. CDR3 length: 15 residues. Germline V gives CDR1 MNHEY, CDR2 SVGAGI.

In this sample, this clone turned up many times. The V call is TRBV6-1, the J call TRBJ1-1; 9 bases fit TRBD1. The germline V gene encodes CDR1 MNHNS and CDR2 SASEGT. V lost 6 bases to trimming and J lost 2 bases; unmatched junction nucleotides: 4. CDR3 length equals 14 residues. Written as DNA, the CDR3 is TGTGCCAGCAGCCGACAGGGGGGAAACACTGAAGCTTTCTTT. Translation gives CASSRQGGNTEAFF.

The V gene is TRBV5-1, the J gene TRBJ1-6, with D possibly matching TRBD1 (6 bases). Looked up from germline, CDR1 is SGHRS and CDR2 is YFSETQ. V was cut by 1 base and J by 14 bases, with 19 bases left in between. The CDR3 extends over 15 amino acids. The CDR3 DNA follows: TGCGCCAGCAGCTTGAATACAGGGAGCAAGGGGGCCCTCCACTTT. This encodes CASSLNTGSKGALHF.

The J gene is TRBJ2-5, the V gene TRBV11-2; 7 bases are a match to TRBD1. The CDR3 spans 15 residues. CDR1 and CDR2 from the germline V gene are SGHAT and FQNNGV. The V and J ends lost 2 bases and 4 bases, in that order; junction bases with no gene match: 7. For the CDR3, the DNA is TGTGCCAGCAGCTTACTTGGGGCAGGGGGAGAGACCCAGTACTTC. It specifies CASSLLGAGGETQYF.

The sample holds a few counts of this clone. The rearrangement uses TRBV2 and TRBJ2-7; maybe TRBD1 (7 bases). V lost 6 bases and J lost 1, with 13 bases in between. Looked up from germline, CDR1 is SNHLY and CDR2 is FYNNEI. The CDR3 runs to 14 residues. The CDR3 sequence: CASSGGQRSYEQYF. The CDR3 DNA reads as TGTGCCAGCAGCGGGGGACAGCGGTCCTACGAGCAGTACTTC.

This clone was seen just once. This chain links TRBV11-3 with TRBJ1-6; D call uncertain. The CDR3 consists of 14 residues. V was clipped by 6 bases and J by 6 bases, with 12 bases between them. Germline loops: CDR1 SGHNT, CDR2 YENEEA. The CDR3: CASRDPSRNSPLHF. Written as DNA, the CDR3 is TGTGCCAGCAGGGACCCATCCCGTAATTCACCCCTCCACTTT.

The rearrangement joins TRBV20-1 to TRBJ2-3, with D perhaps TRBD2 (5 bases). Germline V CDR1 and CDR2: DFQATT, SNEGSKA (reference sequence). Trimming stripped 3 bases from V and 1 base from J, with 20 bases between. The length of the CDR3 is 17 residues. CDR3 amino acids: CSASFTDSRIGTDTQYF. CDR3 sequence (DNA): TGCAGTGCTAGTTTCACGGACTCCCGGATAGGCACAGATACGCAGTATTTT.

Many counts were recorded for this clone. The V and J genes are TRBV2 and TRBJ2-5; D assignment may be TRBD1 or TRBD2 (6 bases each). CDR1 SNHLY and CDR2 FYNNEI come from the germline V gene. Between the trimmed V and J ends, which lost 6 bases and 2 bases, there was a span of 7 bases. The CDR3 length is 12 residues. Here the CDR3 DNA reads TGTGCCAGCAGAGGGGGGCAAGAGACCCAGTACTTC. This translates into CASRGGQETQYF.

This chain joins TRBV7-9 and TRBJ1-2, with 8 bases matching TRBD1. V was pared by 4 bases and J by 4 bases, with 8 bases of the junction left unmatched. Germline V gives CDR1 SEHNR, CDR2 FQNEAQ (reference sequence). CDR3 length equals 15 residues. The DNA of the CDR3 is TGTGCCAGCAGCTCACCCGGACAGGGAGGCTATGGCTACACCTTC. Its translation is CASSSPGQGGYGYTF.

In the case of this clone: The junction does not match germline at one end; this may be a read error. The CDR3 protein is CASSPRRTAEAFF. The DNA of the CDR3 is TGTGCCAGCTCCCCACGTCGGACAGCCGAAGCTTTCTTT. V is TRBV18 and J is TRBJ1-1, with a weak D call TRBD1 (6 bases). Germline lookup yields CDR1 KGHSH and CDR2 LQKENI. The CDR3 spans 13 residues.

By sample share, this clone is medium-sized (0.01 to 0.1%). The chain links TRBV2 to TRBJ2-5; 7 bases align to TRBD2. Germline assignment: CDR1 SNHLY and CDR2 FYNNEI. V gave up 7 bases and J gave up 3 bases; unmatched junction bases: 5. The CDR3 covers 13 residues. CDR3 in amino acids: CASIRGLEETQYF. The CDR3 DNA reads TGTGCCAGCATTAGAGGACTAGAAGAGACCCAGTACTTC.

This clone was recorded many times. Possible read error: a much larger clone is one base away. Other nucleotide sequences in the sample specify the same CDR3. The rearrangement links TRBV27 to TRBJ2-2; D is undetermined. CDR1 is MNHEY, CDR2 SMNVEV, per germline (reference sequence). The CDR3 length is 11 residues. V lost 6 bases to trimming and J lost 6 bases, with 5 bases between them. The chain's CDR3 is CASSFSGELFF. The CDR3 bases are TGTGCCAGCAGCTTTTCCGGGGAGCTGTTTTTT.

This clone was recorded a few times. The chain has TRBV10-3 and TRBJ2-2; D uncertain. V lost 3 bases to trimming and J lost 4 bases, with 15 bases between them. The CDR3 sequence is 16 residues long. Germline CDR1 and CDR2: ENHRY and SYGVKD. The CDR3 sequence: CAISESAPSVTGELFF. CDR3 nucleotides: TGTGCCATCAGTGAATCGGCTCCCTCGGTCACCGGGGAGCTGTTTTTT.

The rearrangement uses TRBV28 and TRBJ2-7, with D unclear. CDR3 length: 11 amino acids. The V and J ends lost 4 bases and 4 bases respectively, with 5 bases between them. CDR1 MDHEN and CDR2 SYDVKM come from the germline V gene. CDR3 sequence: CASSSEYEQYF. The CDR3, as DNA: TGTGCCAGCAGTTCGGAGTACGAGCAGTACTTC.

DNA for the CDR3: TGTGCCAGCAGTGACGTCGGACAGATCTATGGCTACACCTTC. Protein: CASSDVGQIYGYTF. This chain links TRBV28 with TRBJ1-2; a possible D gene is TRBD1 (6 bases). In germline, CDR1 is MDHEN, CDR2 SYDVKM. The CDR3 is 14 amino acids. Trimming removed 5 bases at V and 4 bases at J, with 14 bases between.

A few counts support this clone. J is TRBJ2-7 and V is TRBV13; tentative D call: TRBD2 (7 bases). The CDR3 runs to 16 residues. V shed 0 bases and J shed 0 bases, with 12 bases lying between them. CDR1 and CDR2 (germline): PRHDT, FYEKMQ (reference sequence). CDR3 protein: CASSLGRGASSYEQYF. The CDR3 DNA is TGTGCCAGCAGCTTAGGCCGGGGGGCCAGCTCCTACGAGCAGTACTTC.

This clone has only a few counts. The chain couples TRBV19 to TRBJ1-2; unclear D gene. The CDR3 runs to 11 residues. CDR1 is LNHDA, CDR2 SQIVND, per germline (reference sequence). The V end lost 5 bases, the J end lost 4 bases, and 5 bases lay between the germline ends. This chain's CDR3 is CASSGGYGYTF. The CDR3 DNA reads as TGTGCCAGTAGTGGTGGCTATGGCTACACCTTC.

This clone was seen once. CDR3 region: CSARVPGSEREQYF. CDR3 DNA: TGCAGTGCTAGAGTTCCAGGGTCGGAGAGGGAGCAGTACTTC. This chain connects TRBV20-1 to TRBJ2-7, with D possibly matching TRBD1 (5 bases). The CDR3 is 14 amino acids. V dropped 1 base and J dropped 7 bases, with 17 bases sitting between them. From germline, CDR1 is DFQATT and CDR2 SNEGSKA (reference sequence).

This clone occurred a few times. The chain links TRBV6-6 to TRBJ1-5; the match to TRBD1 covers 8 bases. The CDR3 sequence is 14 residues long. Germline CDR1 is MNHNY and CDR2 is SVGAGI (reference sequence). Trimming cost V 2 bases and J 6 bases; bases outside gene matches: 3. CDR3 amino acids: CASSYDRGGQPQHF. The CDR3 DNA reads TGTGCCAGCAGTTACGACAGGGGTGGTCAGCCCCAGCATTTT.

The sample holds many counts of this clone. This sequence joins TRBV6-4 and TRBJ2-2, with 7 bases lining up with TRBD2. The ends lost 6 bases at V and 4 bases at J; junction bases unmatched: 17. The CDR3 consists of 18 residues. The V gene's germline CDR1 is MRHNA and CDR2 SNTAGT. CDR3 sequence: CASRDLRGEPPPTGELFF. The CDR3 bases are TGTGCCAGCAGGGACCTCCGGGGGGAGCCCCCCCCCACCGGGGAGCTGTTTTTT.

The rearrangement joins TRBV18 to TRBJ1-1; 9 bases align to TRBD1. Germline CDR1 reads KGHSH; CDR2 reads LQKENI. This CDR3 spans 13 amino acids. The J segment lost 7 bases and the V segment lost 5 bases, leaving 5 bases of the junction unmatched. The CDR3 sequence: CASSTGGAVEAFF. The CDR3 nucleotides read TGTGCCAGCTCAACAGGGGGCGCAGTTGAAGCTTTCTTT.

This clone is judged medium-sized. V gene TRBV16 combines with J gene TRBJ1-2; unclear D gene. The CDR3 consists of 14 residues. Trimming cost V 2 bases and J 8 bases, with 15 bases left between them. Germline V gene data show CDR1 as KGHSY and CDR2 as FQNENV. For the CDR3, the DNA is TGTGCCAGCAGCCAAGGTCAATACCACCGAGGCTACACCTTC. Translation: CASSQGQYHRGYTF.

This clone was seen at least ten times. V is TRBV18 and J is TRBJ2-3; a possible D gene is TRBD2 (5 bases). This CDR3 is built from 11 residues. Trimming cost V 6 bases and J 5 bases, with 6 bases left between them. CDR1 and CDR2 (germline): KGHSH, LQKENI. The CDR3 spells CASSGRDTQYF. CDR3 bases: TGTGCCAGCTCGGGGAGAGATACGCAGTATTTT.

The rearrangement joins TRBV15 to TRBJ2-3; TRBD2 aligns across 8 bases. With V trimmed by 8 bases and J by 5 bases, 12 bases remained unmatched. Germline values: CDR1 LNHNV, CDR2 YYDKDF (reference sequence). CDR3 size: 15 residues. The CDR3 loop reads CATRGERENEDTQYF. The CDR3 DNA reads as TGTGCCACCCGCGGCGAGCGGGAGAATGAAGATACGCAGTATTTT.

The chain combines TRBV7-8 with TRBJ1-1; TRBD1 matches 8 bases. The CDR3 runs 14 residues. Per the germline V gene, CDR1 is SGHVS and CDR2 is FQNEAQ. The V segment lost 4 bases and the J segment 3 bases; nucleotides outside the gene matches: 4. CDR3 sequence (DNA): TGTGCCAGCAGCTCGCACAGGGGGTACACTGAAGCTTTCTTT. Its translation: CASSSHRGYTEAFF.